This T cell receptor beta chain is from a study of T-cell reconstitution after alpha-beta-depleted transplantation in children (dated by TCRdb to the mid-2010s). Background for the entire study: The study quantitatively tracked T-cell immune reconstitution after TCRalphabeta/CD19-depleted allogeneic hematopoietic cell transplantation in children using TCR repertoire profiling. The paper's findings and limits, for the study overall: Over the following months the frequencies of hyperexpanded clones went down, and after one year T-cell counts and TCRbeta diversity were mostly credited to newly produced T cells. The high TCRbeta diversity at day 60 in some patients was ascribed to recipient T cells and intrathymic progenitors that had survived conditioning. About two months after transplant, the apparently early recovery of alphabetaT-cell counts reportedly depended on just several hundred clones that had expanded rapidly and came from non-depleted graft cells.

Read against the paper, the sample's treatment or condition label means: allogeneic hematopoietic cell transplantation with graft depleted of TCRalphabeta T cells and CD19 B cells. The transplant recipients were children given TCRalphabeta/CD19-depleted allogeneic hematopoietic cell grafts. From the germline V gene (reference sequence), CDR1 is DFQATT and CDR2 is SNEGSKA. V is cut back by 2 bases and J by 6 bases, with 6 bases in the junction unmatched. There are 14 amino acids in the CDR3, from cysteine to phenylalanine inclusive. Only CDR3 DNA remains: 42 bases, in frame from the first base. The method behind the library was PCR. Sequencing instrument: Illumina HiSeq 2500. Molecular barcoding was employed in the preparation of TCR libraries, with unique molecular identifiers being used to normalize TCRbeta repertoire quantification. TCRdb reworked the public reads: Q25 trimming with fastp, MiXCR clone assembly, productive beta chains retained. Rows are combined by CDR3 protein, so each entry shows the most common genes and DNA. The table for this sample lists roughly 790,000 distinct CDR3 sequences; roughly 15% of them were counted only once. The top ten clonotypes cover approximately 5% of the sample.

This clonotype appeared a few times. What antigen it recognizes has not been identified. No base quality values were provided; no much bigger clone lies one nucleotide off. The material sequenced was PBMCs, mostly from graft donor cells, taken 360 days after TCRalphabeta/CD19-depleted stem cell transplant. The chain is assembled from TRBV20-1 and TRBJ2-2, with 7 bases aligning to TRBD2. The receptor comes from a male patient under 18 who had a stem cell transplant for acute lymphoblastic leukemia, so the T cells may come from the graft donor. This receptor carries the CDR3 CSARWGGVAGELFF. The nucleotide sequence is given as TGCAGTGCTAGATGGGGGGGAGTGGCCGGGGAGCTGTTTTTT.